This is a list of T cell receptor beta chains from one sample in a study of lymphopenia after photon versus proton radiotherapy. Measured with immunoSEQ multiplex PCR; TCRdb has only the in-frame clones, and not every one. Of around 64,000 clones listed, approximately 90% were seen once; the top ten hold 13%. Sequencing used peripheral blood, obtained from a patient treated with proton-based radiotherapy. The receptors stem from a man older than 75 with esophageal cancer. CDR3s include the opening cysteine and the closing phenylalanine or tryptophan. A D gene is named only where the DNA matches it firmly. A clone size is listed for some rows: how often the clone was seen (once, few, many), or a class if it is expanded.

CDR3nt: TGTGCCAGCAGTTATCGCAGGGACAGGGGGAACTATGGCTACACCTTC
CDR3aa: CASSYRRDRGNYGYTF
v_gene: TRBV6-5
d_gene: TRBD1
abundance: NA
j_gene: TRBJ1-2

CDR3nt: TGTGCCAGCTCACCTGGGACCCGCGGGGAGCAGTACTTC
CDR3aa: CASSPGTRGEQYF
v_gene: TRBV18
d_gene: NA
abundance: NA
j_gene: TRBJ2-7

CDR3nt: TGCGCCAGCAGCTCGGAAAGCCTTGAGGGCTACATACCGTACTTC
CDR3aa: CASSSESLEGYIPYF
v_gene: TRBV5-1
d_gene: NA
abundance: NA
j_gene: TRBJ2-5

CDR3nt: TGCAGCGTTGCCGGGACTAGCGGGATGGGTGGGGAGCTGTTTTTT
CDR3aa: CSVAGTSGMGGELFF
v_gene: TRBV29-1
d_gene: TRBD2
abundance: NA
j_gene: TRBJ2-2

CDR3nt: TGTGCCAGCAGCGTAGAGACAGGGCGCAATGAAAAACTGTTTTTT
CDR3aa: CASSVETGRNEKLFF
v_gene: TRBV9
d_gene: TRBD1
abundance: once
j_gene: TRBJ1-4

CDR3nt: TGCGCCAGCAGCCAAGCGTTAATCCGGGGACAGGGGGCGCCGGGTCAAGAGACCCAGTACTTC
CDR3aa: CASSQALIRGQGAPGQETQYF
v_gene: TRBV4-3
d_gene: TRBD1
abundance: NA
j_gene: TRBJ2-5

CDR3nt: TGTGCCAGCAGCAAACCCGGACAGATCTACGAGCAGTACTTC
CDR3aa: CASSKPGQIYEQYF
v_gene: TRBV5-4
d_gene: NA
abundance: few
j_gene: TRBJ2-7

CDR3nt: TGTGCCAGCAGCTTAGTTGTAATGGGGAACACTGAAGCTTTCTTT
CDR3aa: CASSLVVMGNTEAFF
v_gene: TRBV7-9
d_gene: NA
abundance: NA
j_gene: TRBJ1-1

CDR3nt: TGCGCCAGCAGTGATCGCGGGAGAGGCACAGATACGCAGTATTTT
CDR3aa: CASSDRGRGTDTQYF
v_gene: TRBV10-1
d_gene: TRBD2
abundance: NA
j_gene: TRBJ2-3

CDR3nt: TGTGCCAGTAGTATAGAGGAGGCAGATCAGCCCCAGCATTTT
CDR3aa: CASSIEEADQPQHF
v_gene: TRBV19
d_gene: NA
abundance: NA
j_gene: TRBJ1-5

CDR3nt: TGTGCCAGCAGCTTAGGGCCGGGACAACCCTACGAGCAGTACTTC
CDR3aa: CASSLGPGQPYEQYF
v_gene: TRBV7-2
d_gene: NA
abundance: NA
j_gene: TRBJ2-7

CDR3nt: TGCGCCAGCAGCTTGGCGGGGTTTGATGGCTACACCTTC
CDR3aa: CASSLAGFDGYTF
v_gene: TRBV5-1
d_gene: NA
abundance: NA
j_gene: TRBJ1-2

CDR3nt: TGTGCCAGCAGTAAAGGGGGGAACACTGAAGCTTTCTTT
CDR3aa: CASSKGGNTEAFF
v_gene: TRBV25-1
d_gene: NA
abundance: NA
j_gene: TRBJ1-1

CDR3nt: TGTGCCAGCAGTGATGGGTGGGAGCCCCAGCATTTT
CDR3aa: CASSDGWEPQHF
v_gene: TRBV2
d_gene: NA
abundance: NA
j_gene: TRBJ1-5

CDR3nt: TGCGCCAGCAGCAGGGGCGGGGGCTACGAGCAGTACTTC
CDR3aa: CASSRGGGYEQYF
v_gene: TRBV4-1
d_gene: TRBD2
abundance: NA
j_gene: TRBJ2-7

CDR3nt: TGTGCCAGCAGTTACGGGGGCGGGAGCCTCTCCTACGAGCAGTACTTC
CDR3aa: CASSYGGGSLSYEQYF
v_gene: TRBV6-5
d_gene: NA
abundance: NA
j_gene: TRBJ2-7

CDR3nt: TGTGCCAGCTCCCCTAGCTCCTACGAGCAGTACTTC
CDR3aa: CASSPSSYEQYF
v_gene: TRBV18
d_gene: NA
abundance: NA
j_gene: TRBJ2-7

CDR3nt: TGTGCCAGCAGCTGGGGACAGGGGGTAAACACCGGGGAGCTGTTTTTT
CDR3aa: CASSWGQGVNTGELFF
v_gene: TRBV11-2
d_gene: TRBD1
abundance: NA
j_gene: TRBJ2-2

CDR3nt: TGTGCCAGCAGCTTAGGGCCTATCTTGGGCGAGCAGTACTTC
CDR3aa: CASSLGPILGEQYF
v_gene: TRBV7-2
d_gene: NA
abundance: NA
j_gene: TRBJ2-7

CDR3nt: TGTGCCAGCAGCCAACACAGGGATCATGAGCAGTTCTTC
CDR3aa: CASSQHRDHEQFF
v_gene: TRBV11-2
d_gene: NA
abundance: NA
j_gene: TRBJ2-1

CDR3nt: TGTGCCAGCAGGCCCCGGGACTACAGCACAGATACGCAGTATTTT
CDR3aa: CASRPRDYSTDTQYF
v_gene: TRBV5-5
d_gene: TRBD2
abundance: NA
j_gene: TRBJ2-3

CDR3nt: TGTGCCAGCAGCCCTCTGGGGGGGCTGCGCTACTACGAGCAGTACTTC
CDR3aa: CASSPLGGLRYYEQYF
v_gene: TRBV11-2
d_gene: NA
abundance: NA
j_gene: TRBJ2-7

CDR3nt: TGTGCCAGCTCACCACCGAGTACAGTCACTGAAGCTTTCTTT
CDR3aa: CASSPPSTVTEAFF
v_gene: TRBV18
d_gene: NA
abundance: NA
j_gene: TRBJ1-1

CDR3nt: TGCGCCAGCAGCCAAGACCCCCACAGGGGGCAGAATGAAAAACTGTTTTTT
CDR3aa: CASSQDPHRGQNEKLFF
v_gene: TRBV4-3
d_gene: TRBD1
abundance: NA
j_gene: TRBJ1-4

CDR3nt: TGTGCCAGCAGCAAAGAAGAGGGTTGGGAGCAGTACTTC
CDR3aa: CASSKEEGWEQYF
v_gene: TRBV21-1
d_gene: NA
abundance: NA
j_gene: TRBJ2-7

CDR3nt: TGTGCCTGGATTGCCCAGCCGAACACTGAAGCTTTCTTT
CDR3aa: CAWIAQPNTEAFF
v_gene: TRBV30
d_gene: NA
abundance: few
j_gene: TRBJ1-1

CDR3nt: TGTGCCATCAGTGACCAGGGTATCTCTGGAAACACCATATATTTT
CDR3aa: CAISDQGISGNTIYF
v_gene: TRBV10-3
d_gene: NA
abundance: NA
j_gene: TRBJ1-3

CDR3nt: TGTGCCAGCAGCTTAGGCGGACAGGGGATGGAGACCCAGTACTTC
CDR3aa: CASSLGGQGMETQYF
v_gene: TRBV13
d_gene: TRBD1
abundance: NA
j_gene: TRBJ2-5

CDR3nt: TGTGCCAGTAGGGCTTCGAGGACAGGGAACAACGAGCAGTACTTC
CDR3aa: CASRASRTGNNEQYF
v_gene: TRBV19
d_gene: TRBD1
abundance: NA
j_gene: TRBJ2-7

CDR3nt: TGTGCCAGCAGCCAAGATACCTACGTGAACACCGGGGAGCTGTTTTTT
CDR3aa: CASSQDTYVNTGELFF
v_gene: TRBV4-2
d_gene: NA
abundance: NA
j_gene: TRBJ2-2

CDR3nt: TGTGCCAGTAGGCCAACCGGGACAGCTGGAAACACCATATATTTT
CDR3aa: CASRPTGTAGNTIYF
v_gene: TRBV19
d_gene: TRBD1
abundance: NA
j_gene: TRBJ1-3

CDR3nt: TGCGCCAGCAGTCCACAATCCCAGCAGACCTACGAGCAGTACTTC
CDR3aa: CASSPQSQQTYEQYF
v_gene: TRBV23-1
d_gene: NA
abundance: NA
j_gene: TRBJ2-7

CDR3nt: TGTGCCAGCAGTATGAAGGCGAATGAGCAGTTCTTC
CDR3aa: CASSMKANEQFF
v_gene: TRBV7-6
d_gene: NA
abundance: NA
j_gene: TRBJ2-1

CDR3nt: TGCGCCAGCAGTGAGCCGTGGGAGGGGGTGACCTTTTACAATGAGCAGTTCTTC
CDR3aa: CASSEPWEGVTFYNEQFF
v_gene: TRBV10-2
d_gene: NA
abundance: NA
j_gene: TRBJ2-1

CDR3nt: TGTGCCAGTAGTATATCAGGGCCCTTCTATGGCTACACCTTC
CDR3aa: CASSISGPFYGYTF
v_gene: TRBV19
d_gene: NA
abundance: NA
j_gene: TRBJ1-2

CDR3nt: TGTGCCAGCAGTGAACAGGGCTATGGGGCCAACGTCCTGACTTTC
CDR3aa: CASSEQGYGANVLTF
v_gene: TRBV2
d_gene: NA
abundance: once
j_gene: TRBJ2-6

CDR3nt: TGTGCCAGCAGCTTAGTTTCTCTCCAGGAGTACAATCAGCCCCAGCATTTT
CDR3aa: CASSLVSLQEYNQPQHF
v_gene: TRBV11-3
d_gene: NA
abundance: once
j_gene: TRBJ1-5